A single sample is the source of the 9 T cell receptor beta chains below, sequenced in a study of OX40 agonist ivuxolimab in advanced cancers. Some clones are missing from TCRdb's copy, which holds only in-frame ones; the method was immunoSEQ multiplex PCR. Among about 48,000 clones listed, around 90% were seen once. Sequencing was performed on CD4+ or CD8+ T cells sorted from blood, taken in a trial of the OX40 agonist ivuxolimab. These receptors all stem from an adult with an advanced solid tumor such as melanoma, head and neck, liver or kidney cancer.

The chain employs TRBV6-4 and TRBJ2-3, with a possible D match to TRBD2 (6 bases). The germline V gene encodes CDR1 MRHNA and CDR2 SNTAGT. V lost 3 bases and J lost 0, with 7 bases in between. CDR3 length: 14 amino acids. The CDR3: CASSERGSTDTQYF. CDR3 DNA: TGTGCCAGCAGTGAACGGGGGAGCACAGATACGCAGTATTTT.

The CDR3 sequence: CASSQVGEYEQYF. The DNA for the CDR3 is TGCGCCAGCAGCCAAGTTGGTGAGTACGAGCAGTACTTC. V and J are TRBV4-1 and TRBJ2-7; D is undetermined. This CDR3 has 13 residues. The germline gives CDR1 MGHRA, CDR2 YSYEKL. V was cut by 1 base and J by 4 bases, with 8 bases left in between.

The rearrangement links TRBV7-6 to TRBJ2-3; TRBD1 agrees at 9 bases. Losses at the gene ends were 1 base for V and 4 bases for J; bases not matched to a gene: 3. Germline CDR1 SGHVS, CDR2 FNYEAQ. The CDR3 spans 15 residues. The chain's CDR3 is CASSLGDRVSDTQYF. As DNA, the CDR3 is TGTGCCAGCAGCTTAGGGGACAGGGTGTCAGATACGCAGTATTTT.

This clone was found once. CDR3 amino acids: CASSLGFVGGAEAFF. CDR3 sequence (DNA): TGTGCCAGCAGCCTAGGGTTCGTGGGAGGTGCTGAAGCTTTCTTT. The gene calls are TRBV11-2 and TRBJ1-1; D ambiguous. V was clipped by 5 bases and J by 6 bases, with 19 bases between them. Germline V CDR1 and CDR2: SGHAT, FQNNGV. The CDR3 consists of 15 residues.

The chain joins TRBV5-4 to TRBJ2-3, with 14 bases lining up with TRBD2. CDR3 length: 15 amino acids. Germline V gene data show CDR1 as SGHNT and CDR2 as YYREEE (reference sequence). Trimming removed 7 bases from V and 2 bases from J; junction bases left unmatched: 3. The CDR3 is CASGTSGGLTDTQYF. CDR3 DNA: TGTGCCAGCGGGACTAGCGGGGGCCTCACAGATACGCAGTATTTT.

The rearrangement links TRBV27 to TRBJ1-4; D unclear. Trimming took off 3 bases at V and 0 bases at J, with 5 bases between the two ends. There are 14 residues in the CDR3. Per the germline V gene, CDR1 is MNHEY and CDR2 is SMNVEV (reference sequence). The CDR3 loop reads CASSFRTTNEKLFF. The CDR3 bases are TGTGCCAGCAGTTTTCGAACAACTAATGAAAAACTGTTTTTT.

This clone has only one observation. The V gene is TRBV4-2, the J gene TRBJ1-3; 7 nucleotides match TRBD1. Per germline, CDR1 LGHNA and CDR2 YNFKEQ. The CDR3 runs to 20 residues. Unmatched junction bases numbered 16, after V lost 2 bases and J lost 0 bases. CDR3 in DNA: TGTGCCAGCAGCCAAATTTGGGGGCCCAGCCGGACAGGCTCTGGAAACACCATATATTTT. Translated: CASSQIWGPSRTGSGNTIYF.

The rearrangement joins TRBV6-5 to TRBJ1-6; D uncertain. Germline CDR1 reads MNHEY; CDR2 reads SVGAGI. Trimming took 6 bases from V and 7 from J, leaving 7 bases between them. This CDR3 comprises 12 residues. In DNA, the CDR3 is TGTGCCAGCAGGCCCCGCAATTCACCCCTCCACTTT. It encodes CASRPRNSPLHF.

The chain is built from TRBV5-1 and TRBJ2-1; no firm D call. The length of the CDR3 is 11 residues. Trimming removed 2 bases at V and 10 bases at J, with 7 bases between. Germline loops: CDR1 SGHRS, CDR2 YFSETQ. CDR3 DNA sequence: TGCGCCAGCAGCTTTGGACGCGAGCAGTTCTTC. Encoded protein: CASSFGREQFF.